The clone carrying this T cell receptor (beta chain) was seen repeatedly, ten times or more. Its antigen remains unknown. These data come from a study of glioma-infiltrating T cells. As for the study in general: Glioma patients had dexamethasone for six or fewer days before surgery.

The iRepertoire nested amplicon-rescue multiplex PCR amplified TCR alpha and beta CDR3s from RNA. Input was roughly 85-450 ng of tissue mRNA or PBMC total RNA. Each CDR3 protein is one row after TCRdb ran MiXCR on the multiplex PCR reads. This sample carries 300,000 to 400,000 distinct CDR3 sequences, 41% of them seen once, and the ten largest clones take 12%. Overall study results and limits: Shared blood CDR3 signature motifs marked patients with low tissue-blood divergence.

CDR3 length: 16 amino acids. The junction had 10 bases not matched to a gene; V was cut back by 0 bases and J by 4 bases. Germline V gene lookup returns CDR1 DFQATT and CDR2 SNEGSKA (reference sequence). The rearrangement uses TRBV20-1 and TRBJ2-3; 7 bases fit TRBD2. This receptor was identified in a human donor with low-grade glioma or glioblastoma, undergoing nonglioma brain surgery, or in good health (not recorded which). Sequencing input: glioma tissue, nonneoplastic brain tissue, or PBMCs (not recorded which). This CDR3 reads CSARDQMAGVPDTQYF. CDR3 nucleotide sequence: TGCAGTGCTAGAGATCAGATGGCGGGAGTCCCAGATACGCAGTATTTT.